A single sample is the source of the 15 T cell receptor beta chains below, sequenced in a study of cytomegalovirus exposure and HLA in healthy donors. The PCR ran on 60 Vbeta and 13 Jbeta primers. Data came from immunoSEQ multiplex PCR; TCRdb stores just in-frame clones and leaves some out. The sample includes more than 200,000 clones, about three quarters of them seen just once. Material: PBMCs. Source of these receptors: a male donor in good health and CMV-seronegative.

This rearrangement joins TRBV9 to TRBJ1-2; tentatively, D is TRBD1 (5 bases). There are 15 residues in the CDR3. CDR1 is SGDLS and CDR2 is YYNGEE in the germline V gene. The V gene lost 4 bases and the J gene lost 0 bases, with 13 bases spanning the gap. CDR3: CASSPWDWSNYGYTF. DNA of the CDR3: TGTGCCAGCAGCCCCTGGGACTGGTCTAACTATGGCTACACCTTC.

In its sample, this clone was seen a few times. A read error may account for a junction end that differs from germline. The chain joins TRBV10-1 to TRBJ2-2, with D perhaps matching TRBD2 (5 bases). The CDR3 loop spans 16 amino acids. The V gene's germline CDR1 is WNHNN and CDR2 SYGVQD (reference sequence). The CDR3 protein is CASSEKNLEGHRGAVF. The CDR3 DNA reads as TGCGCCAGCAGTGAGAAGAACCTAGAAGGGCACCGGGGAGCTGTTTTT.

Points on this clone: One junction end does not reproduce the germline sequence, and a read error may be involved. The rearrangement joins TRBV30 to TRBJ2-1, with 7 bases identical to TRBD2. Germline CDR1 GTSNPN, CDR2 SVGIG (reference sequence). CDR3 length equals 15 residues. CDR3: CTWSVLSGRYNEQFF. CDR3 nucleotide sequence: TGTACCTGGAGTGTCCTTAGCGGGCGATACAATGAGCAGTTCTTC.

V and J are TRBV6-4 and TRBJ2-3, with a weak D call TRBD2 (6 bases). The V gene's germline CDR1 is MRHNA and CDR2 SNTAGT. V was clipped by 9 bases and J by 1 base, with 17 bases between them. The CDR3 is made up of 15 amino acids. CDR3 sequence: CASAPGLPGTDTQYF. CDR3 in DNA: TGTGCCAGTGCCCCGGGACTTCCAGGCACAGATACGCAGTATTTT.

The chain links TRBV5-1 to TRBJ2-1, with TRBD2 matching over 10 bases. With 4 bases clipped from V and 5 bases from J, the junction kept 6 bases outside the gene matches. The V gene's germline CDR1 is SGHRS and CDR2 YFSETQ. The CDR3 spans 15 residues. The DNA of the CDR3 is TGCGCCAGCAGCCGAAGGACTAGCGGAGACAATGAGCAGTTCTTC. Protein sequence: CASSRRTSGDNEQFF.

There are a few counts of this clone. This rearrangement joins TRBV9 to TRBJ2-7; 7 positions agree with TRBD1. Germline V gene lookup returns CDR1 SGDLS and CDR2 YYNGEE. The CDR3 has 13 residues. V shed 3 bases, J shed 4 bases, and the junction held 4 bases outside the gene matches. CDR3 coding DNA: TGTGCCAGCAGCGCCGGGACAGTTTACGAGCAGTACTTC. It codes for CASSAGTVYEQYF.

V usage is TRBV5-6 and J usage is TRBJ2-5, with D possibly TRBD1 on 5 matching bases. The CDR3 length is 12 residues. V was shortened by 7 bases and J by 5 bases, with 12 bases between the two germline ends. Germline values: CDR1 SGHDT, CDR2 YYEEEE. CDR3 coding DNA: TGTGCCAGCTGGTACCAGGGCGAGACCCAGTACTTC. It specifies CASWYQGETQYF.

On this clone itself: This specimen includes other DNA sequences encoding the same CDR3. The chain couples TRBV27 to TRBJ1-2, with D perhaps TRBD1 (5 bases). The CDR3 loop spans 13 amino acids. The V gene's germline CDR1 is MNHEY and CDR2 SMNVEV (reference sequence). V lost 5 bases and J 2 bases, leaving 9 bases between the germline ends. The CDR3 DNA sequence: TGTGCCAGCAGTCCAGGGTTGAACTATGGCTACACCTTC. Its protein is CASSPGLNYGYTF.

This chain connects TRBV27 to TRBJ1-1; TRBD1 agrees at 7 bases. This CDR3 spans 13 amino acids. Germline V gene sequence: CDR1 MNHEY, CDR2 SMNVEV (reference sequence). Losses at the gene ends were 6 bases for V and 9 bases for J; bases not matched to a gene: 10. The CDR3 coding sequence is TGTGCCAGCAGCCTAACCCGGGACAGTAAAGCTTTCTTT. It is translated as CASSLTRDSKAFF.

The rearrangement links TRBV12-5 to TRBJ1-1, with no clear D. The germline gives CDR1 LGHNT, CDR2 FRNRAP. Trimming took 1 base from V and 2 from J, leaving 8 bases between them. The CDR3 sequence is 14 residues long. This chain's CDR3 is CASGLGQLNTEAFF. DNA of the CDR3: TGTGCTAGTGGTTTGGGGCAGTTAAACACTGAAGCTTTCTTT.

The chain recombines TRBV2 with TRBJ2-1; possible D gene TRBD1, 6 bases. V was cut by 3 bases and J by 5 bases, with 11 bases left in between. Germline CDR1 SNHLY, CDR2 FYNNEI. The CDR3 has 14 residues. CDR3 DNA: TGTGCCAGCAGTGATTTCACAGGGAACAATGAGCAGTTCTTC. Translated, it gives CASSDFTGNNEQFF.

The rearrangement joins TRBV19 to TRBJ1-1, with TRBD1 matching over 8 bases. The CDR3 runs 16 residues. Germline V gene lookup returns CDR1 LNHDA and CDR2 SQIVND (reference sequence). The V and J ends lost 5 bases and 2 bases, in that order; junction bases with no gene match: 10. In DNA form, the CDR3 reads TGTGCCAGTAGTCCACACCAAGGACAGGGCAACACTGAAGCTTTCTTT. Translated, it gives CASSPHQGQGNTEAFF.

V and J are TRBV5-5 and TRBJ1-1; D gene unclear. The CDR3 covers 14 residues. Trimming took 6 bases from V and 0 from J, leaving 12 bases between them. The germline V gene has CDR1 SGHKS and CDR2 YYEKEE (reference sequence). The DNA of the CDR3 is TGTGCCAGCACCCCAGTCTTCCTGAACACTGAAGCTTTCTTT. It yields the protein CASTPVFLNTEAFF.

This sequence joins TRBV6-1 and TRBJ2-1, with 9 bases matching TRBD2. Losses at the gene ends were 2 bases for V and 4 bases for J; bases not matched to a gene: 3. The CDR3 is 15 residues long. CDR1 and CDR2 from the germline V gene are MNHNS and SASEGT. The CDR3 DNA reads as TGTGCCAGCAGTGAAATAAGCGGGGGGTACAATGAGCAGTTCTTC. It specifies CASSEISGGYNEQFF.

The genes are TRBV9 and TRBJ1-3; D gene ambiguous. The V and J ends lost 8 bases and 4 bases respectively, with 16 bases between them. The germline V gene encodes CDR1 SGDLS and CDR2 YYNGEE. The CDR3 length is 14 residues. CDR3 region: CASRAGSSGNTIYF. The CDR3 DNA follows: TGTGCCAGTCGGGCGGGCAGTTCGGGAAACACCATATATTTT. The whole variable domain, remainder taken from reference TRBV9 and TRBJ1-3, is DSGVTQTPKHLITATGQRVTLRCSPRSGDLSVYWYQQSLDQGLQFLIQYYNGEERAKGNILERFSAQQFPDLHSELNLSSLELGDSALYFCASRAGSSGNTIYFGEGSWLTVV.